Below, 2 T cell receptor beta chains from the same sample are listed, as sequenced in a study of radiotherapy plus CTLA-4 blockade in lung cancer (dated by TCRdb to between 2017 and 2018). The library came from the immunoSEQ multiplex PCR assay. This immuneACCESS table, as held by TCRdb, lists in-frame sequences with V and J called but not all clones. Of the missing ones, under half trace to an unresolved V gene in checked studies; the others have no known cause. Across this sample there are some 60,000 clones, with 65% to 80% seen only once. The ten largest clones add up to 16% of the sample. The input for sequencing was peripheral blood, taken from a patient treated with radiotherapy plus ipilimumab. The receptors were sampled from a human donor with non-small cell lung cancer who had a complete response to radiotherapy plus ipilimumab.

V is TRBV9 and J is TRBJ1-2; D gene uncertain. The CDR3 length is 16 residues. The germline gives CDR1 SGDLS, CDR2 YYNGEE. Trimming shortened V by 3 bases and J by 3 bases, and 18 bases separated the two germline ends. CDR3 bases: TGTGCCAGCAGCGCCGAGACCCTGACGGGGTACTATGGCTACACCTTC. Its translation: CASSAETLTGYYGYTF. The complete variable domain, with remaining parts taken from reference TRBV9 and TRBJ1-2, reads DSGVTQTPKHLITATGQRVTLRCSPRSGDLSVYWYQQSLDQGLQFLIQYYNGEERAKGNILERFSAQQFPDLHSELNLSSLELGDSALYFCASSAETLTGYYGYTFGSGTRLTVV.

A note on this clone: In the same sample, other DNA sequences code for this CDR3. The chain links TRBV7-2 to TRBJ2-7; a possible D gene is TRBD1 (6 bases). CDR3 length: 18 amino acids. Germline loops: CDR1 SGHTA, CDR2 FQGNSA. V was pared by 4 bases and J by 3 bases, with 25 bases between. The chain's CDR3 is CASSSPPTPGVDIYEQYF. In DNA, the CDR3 is TGTGCCAGCAGCTCCCCTCCCACCCCAGGGGTGGATATCTACGAGCAGTACTTC.